Below, one TCR beta chain is given with its context. The data stem from a study of T cell responses to AZD1222 COVID-19 vaccine. V dropped 2 bases and J dropped 5; count of bases not matched to a gene: 10. The germline gives CDR1 MNHEY, CDR2 SVGAGI. This CDR3 region has 16 residues. Sequenced by immunoSEQ multiplex PCR; TCRdb stores in-frame clones only, minus some. This table holds tens of thousands of clones, about three quarters found once. The chain uses TRBV6-5 and TRBJ2-3; 7 bases map to TRBD1. This TCR was recovered from an adult who received the AZD1222 COVID-19 vaccine. The material was peripheral blood, obtained 28 days after the second AZD1222 dose. As DNA, the CDR3 is TGTGCCAGCAGTTACCTGGGGACAGAGGAAGTAGATACGCAGTATTTT. Its translation is CASSYLGTEEVDTQYF.